A selection of T cell receptor beta chains follows, all from one sample in a study of blood T cell repertoires in COVID-19. Data came from immunoSEQ multiplex PCR; TCRdb stores just in-frame clones and leaves some out. The repertoire holds about 52,000 clones, with more than 70% as singletons. The sequencing sample was made of peripheral blood. The receptors shown here come from a woman older than 75 with acute or convalescent COVID-19. Both conserved end residues are part of each CDR3. A D gene is named only where the DNA matches it firmly. Not every row has a clone size; where given, it reads once, few, many or a size class.

-	TRBV9	-	TRBJ2-6	CASSAVPSGANVLTF	TGTGCCAGCAGCGCCGTTCCCTCTGGGGCCAACGTCCTGACTTTC
-	TRBV7-9	-	TRBJ2-5	CASSLILTVQETQYF	TGTGCCAGCAGCTTAATCTTGACAGTGCAAGAGACCCAGTACTTC
TRBD1	TRBV19	-	TRBJ1-3	CASSLTGIGNTIYF	TGTGCCAGTAGTTTGACAGGGATCGGAAACACCATATATTTT
-	TRBV11-3	-	TRBJ2-7	CASSLDPPREQYF	TGTGCCAGCAGCTTAGATCCTCCCCGCGAGCAGTACTTC
-	TRBV18	once	TRBJ2-2	CASSPRGGGSGELFF	TGTGCCAGCTCACCACGAGGAGGGGGCTCCGGGGAGCTGTTTTTT
TRBD1	TRBV11-2	-	TRBJ2-2	CASSLGQGVGELFF	TGTGCCAGCAGCTTAGGCCAGGGGGTCGGGGAGCTGTTTTTT
TRBD1	TRBV27	-	TRBJ1-2	CASSSIQTGSNYGYTF	TGTGCCAGCAGTTCCATCCAGACAGGGTCAAACTATGGCTACACCTTC
-	TRBV6-1	-	TRBJ1-1	CASSEILAFF	TGTGCCAGCAGTGAAATATTGGCTTTCTTT
TRBD1	TRBV20-1	-	TRBJ1-1	CSAGRQGEAFF	TGCAGTGCTGGGAGACAGGGCGAAGCTTTCTTT
-	TRBV12-5	-	TRBJ1-1	CASVRANTEAFF	TGTGCTAGTGTAAGAGCCAACACTGAAGCTTTCTTT
-	TRBV13	once	TRBJ1-1	CASSLGLGNTEAFF	TGTGCCAGCAGCTTAGGGCTAGGGAACACTGAAGCTTTCTTT
-	TRBV28	-	TRBJ2-2	CASNSPEPLTGELFF	TGTGCCAGCAACTCCCCCGAGCCCCTGACCGGGGAGCTGTTTTTT
TRBD2	TRBV3-1/TRBV3-2	-	TRBJ2-3	CASTPGTSGRGWGDTQYF	TGTGCCAGCACCCCCGGGACTAGCGGGAGGGGCTGGGGAGATACGCAGTATTTT
-	TRBV18	-	TRBJ1-5	CASSPGRSNQPQHF	TGTGCCAGCTCACCGGGCCGAAGCAATCAGCCCCAGCATTTT
TRBD1	TRBV18	-	TRBJ1-4	CASSPGTGGFDEKLFF	TGTGCCAGCTCTCCCGGGACAGGGGGCTTTGATGAAAAACTGTTTTTT
-	TRBV28	few	TRBJ1-6	CASRLGSNSPLHF	TGTGCCAGCAGGTTGGGGAGTAATTCACCCCTCCACTTT
-	TRBV5-4	-	TRBJ2-5	CASSLDTSRETQYF	TGTGCCAGCAGCTTGGACACTAGCCGTGAGACCCAGTACTTC
TRBD1	TRBV5-4	-	TRBJ2-3	CASSLVAGGADTQYF	TGTGCCAGCAGCTTGGTGGCAGGGGGCGCAGATACGCAGTATTTT
TRBD1	TRBV3-1/TRBV3-2	-	TRBJ2-5	CASSHGQGSEETQYF	TGTGCCAGCAGCCACGGACAGGGGTCAGAGGAGACCCAGTACTTC
-	TRBV9	-	TRBJ1-2	CASSTPSGENHYGYTF	TGTGCCAGCAGCACTCCCTCGGGAGAAAACCACTATGGCTACACCTTC
-	TRBV3-1/TRBV3-2	-	TRBJ2-2	CASSHRRDGGELFF	TGTGCCAGCAGCCATCGGCGGGATGGCGGGGAGCTGTTTTTT
TRBD1	TRBV6-1	-	TRBJ2-2	CASSEQQGAFTGELFF	TGTGCCAGCAGTGAGCAACAGGGGGCCTTCACCGGGGAGCTGTTTTTT
-	TRBV6-5	-	TRBJ1-6	CASSYSGRNSPLHF	TGTGCCAGCAGTTATTCGGGGAGGAATTCACCCCTCCACTTT
TRBD2	TRBV7-3	few	TRBJ2-1	CASSLIAGGPNNEQFF	TGTGCCAGCAGCCTAATAGCGGGGGGGCCGAATAATGAGCAGTTCTTC
TRBD2	TRBV6-1	few	TRBJ2-1	CASSEVRGLALNEQFF	TGTGCCAGCAGTGAAGTCCGTGGACTAGCTCTCAATGAGCAGTTCTTC
-	TRBV11-2	few	TRBJ1-1	CASSSEKYRLEVQAMNTEAFF	TGTGCCAGCAGTTCGGAGAAGTACAGGCTAGAAGTACAGGCAATGAACACTGAAGCTTTCTTT
TRBD1	TRBV30	few	TRBJ1-6	CAWNRGVYRGGDSPLHF	TGTGCCTGGAACAGGGGAGTTTACAGGGGAGGCGATTCACCCCTCCACTTT
-	TRBV30	-	TRBJ1-5	CAWSVPGQTSQPQHF	TGTGCCTGGAGTGTACCAGGGCAGACAAGTCAGCCCCAGCATTTT
TRBD1	TRBV5-1	-	TRBJ1-5	CASSPGTGVDQPQHF	TGCGCCAGCAGCCCAGGGACAGGGGTGGATCAGCCCCAGCATTTT
TRBD1	TRBV3-1/TRBV3-2	-	TRBJ2-1	CASSQGTGAYNEQFF	TGTGCCAGCAGCCAAGGGACAGGGGCGTACAATGAGCAGTTCTTC
-	TRBV28	-	TRBJ2-7	CASRLAYEQYF	TGTGCCAGCAGACTAGCCTACGAGCAGTACTTC
TRBD2	TRBV18	-	TRBJ2-1	CASSPGTSYEQFF	TGTGCCAGCTCACCTGGGACTAGCTATGAGCAGTTCTTC
TRBD1	TRBV20-1	few	TRBJ1-2	CSASGTVDYGYTF	TGCAGTGCTAGTGGGACAGTGGACTATGGCTACACCTTC
-	TRBV11-2	once	TRBJ2-1	CASSLDQRDEQFF	TGTGCCAGCAGCTTAGATCAGAGGGATGAGCAGTTCTTC
-	TRBV11-2	-	TRBJ1-4	CASSLNRGNEKLFF	TGTGCCAGCAGCTTAAACCGGGGTAATGAAAAACTGTTTTTT
-	TRBV7-9	-	TRBJ2-2	CASNIFNTGELFF	TGTGCCAGCAACATTTTTAACACCGGGGAGCTGTTTTTT
TRBD2	TRBV5-1	few	TRBJ2-3	CASSLLASGRVLDTQYF	TGCGCCAGCAGCTTGTTGGCTAGCGGGAGGGTCTTAGATACGCAGTATTTT
TRBD1	TRBV10-3	-	TRBJ2-7	CAISEPGQGSYEQYF	TGTGCCATCAGTGAGCCGGGACAGGGGTCCTACGAGCAGTACTTC
TRBD1	TRBV7-9	-	TRBJ2-3	CASSRDRVTQYF	TGTGCCAGCAGCCGGGACAGGGTTACGCAGTATTTT
-	TRBV5-1	once	TRBJ2-7	CASSLGQAHEQYF	TGCGCCAGCAGCTTGGGACAGGCCCACGAGCAGTACTTC
-	TRBV5-1	-	TRBJ2-3	CASSLGGTDTQYF	TGCGCCAGCAGCTTGGGCGGCACAGATACGCAGTATTTT
-	TRBV19	-	TRBJ1-2	CASSIRGDYGYTF	TGTGCCAGTAGTATCCGGGGTGACTATGGCTACACCTTC
-	TRBV2	-	TRBJ1-5	CASSALDSNQPQHF	TGTGCCAGCAGTGCCTTGGACAGTAATCAGCCCCAGCATTTT
-	TRBV10-3	-	TRBJ2-1	CAISELARGNEQFF	TGTGCCATCAGTGAGCTCGCCCGAGGAAATGAGCAGTTCTTC
-	TRBV29-1	-	TRBJ1-4	CSVGEGTNEKLFF	TGCAGCGTTGGGGAGGGGACTAATGAAAAACTGTTTTTT
TRBD2	TRBV25-1	-	TRBJ2-3	CASSESASGRVDTQYF	TGTGCCAGCAGTGAATCGGCTAGCGGGAGGGTAGATACGCAGTATTTT
-	TRBV12-5	-	TRBJ2-2	CASGLFTKPGELFF	TGTGCTAGTGGTTTGTTTACTAAACCCGGGGAGCTGTTTTTT
TRBD1	TRBV10-3	-	TRBJ1-1	CASTTGISTEAFF	TGTGCCTCAACGACAGGGATCAGCACTGAAGCTTTCTTT
TRBD2	TRBV18	-	TRBJ2-1	CASSPPWTSGTHNEQFF	TGTGCCAGCTCACCACCGTGGACTAGCGGGACCCACAATGAGCAGTTCTTC
-	TRBV19	few	TRBJ1-1	CASSQGSNTEAFF	TGTGCCAGTAGTCAGGGATCGAACACTGAAGCTTTCTTT
-	TRBV28	-	TRBJ2-7	CASSLSGYEQYF	TGTGCCAGCAGTTTATCCGGCTACGAGCAGTACTTC
TRBD1	TRBV7-9	-	TRBJ1-2	CASSPGQGYYGYTF	TGTGCCAGCAGTCCGGGACAGGGGTACTATGGCTACACCTTC
-	TRBV3-1/TRBV3-2	-	TRBJ1-1	CASSRGHQNTEAFF	TGTGCCAGCAGCCGGGGACACCAGAACACTGAAGCTTTCTTT
-	TRBV28	few	TRBJ2-7	CASSATGSYSYEQYF	TGTGCCAGCAGCGCGACGGGGTCTTACTCCTACGAGCAGTACTTC
-	TRBV12-3/TRBV12-4	few	TRBJ1-5	CASSSGNQPQHF	TGTGCCAGCAGCTCAGGGAATCAGCCCCAGCATTTT
TRBD1	TRBV24-1	-	TRBJ2-2	CATSELPGDRVIVSAGELFF	TGTGCCACCAGTGAACTCCCCGGAGACAGGGTAATAGTTAGCGCCGGGGAGCTGTTTTTT